These 2 T cell receptor beta chains share one sample of origin, sequenced in a study of shared clonotypes between healthy human individuals. The method was immunoSEQ multiplex PCR; TCRdb's version includes in-frame clones alone and lacks a portion of them. The sample lists about 2.2 million clones, around 93% occurring once. Naive CD8 populations comprised CD45RO-negative cells positively selected for CCR7, excluding terminally differentiated effector memory CD45RA+ cells. The sample taken for sequencing was naive CD8+ T cells from PBMCs. Receptors were obtained from a man younger than 35 in good health. Some clones in this sample may be carry-over from other donors' samples.

The chain combines TRBV4-2 with TRBJ2-1; D gene unclear. Deletions cut 2 bases from V and 0 bases from J, with 8 bases between. CDR1 and CDR2 (germline): LGHNA, YNFKEQ. The CDR3 covers 15 residues. In DNA, the CDR3 is TGTGCCAGCAGCCAAACAGTGAGCTCCTACAATGAGCAGTTCTTC. Translating it yields CASSQTVSSYNEQFF.

The chain carries TRBV5-4 and TRBJ2-1; TRBD2 agrees at 8 bases. Trimming removed 3 bases from V and 5 bases from J; junction bases left unmatched: 7. Germline-derived CDR1 and CDR2 are SGHNT and YYREEE (reference sequence). The CDR3 totals 15 residues. The chain's CDR3 is CASSYTSGLNNEQFF. In nucleotides, the CDR3 is TGTGCCAGCAGCTACACTAGCGGATTAAACAATGAGCAGTTCTTC.